This is a list of T cell receptor beta chains from one sample in a study of T cell responses to AZD1222 COVID-19 vaccine. Assay: immunoSEQ multiplex PCR; the TCRdb copy retains only in-frame clones and omits some. This table holds about 120,000 clones, about 88% found once. The source was peripheral blood, collected 28 days after the second AZD1222 dose. The receptors were gathered from an adult who received the AZD1222 COVID-19 vaccine. Both conserved end residues are part of each CDR3. A D gene is named only where the DNA matches it firmly. Size tells how often a clone was seen (once, few, many) or the class of an expanded clone, and some rows leave it out.

j_call v_call d_call clone_size cdr3_nt cdr3_aa
TRBJ2-7 TRBV6-2/TRBV6-3 - - TGTGCCAGCAGTTCCCCCCGAGAGGGCTACGAGCAGTACTTC CASSSPREGYEQYF
TRBJ1-5 TRBV19 TRBD1 once TGTGCCAGTAGTGGGGAGACAGGGGGGAGACGGGGCAATCAGCCCCAGCATTTT CASSGETGGRRGNQPQHF
TRBJ1-5 TRBV2 - - TGTGCCAGCAGTGTGGGGAGATCTAGCAATCAGCCCCAGCATTTT CASSVGRSSNQPQHF
TRBJ2-7 TRBV2 - once TGTGCCAGCAGTGAGGACAGCAACCCCTACGAGCAGTACTTC CASSEDSNPYEQYF
TRBJ1-2 TRBV25-1 - - TGTGCCAGCAGTGGAGGTTATGGCTACACCTTC CASSGGYGYTF
TRBJ1-6 TRBV7-2 - - TGTGCCAGCAGCTTAGCTAGGGCGGGAGGTTCACCCCTCCACTTT CASSLARAGGSPLHF
TRBJ1-6 TRBV6-6 - - - CASSSSDRRNSPLHF
TRBJ2-2 TRBV7-8 TRBD2 - TGTGCCAGCAGCTTCGGGGGGGGGCGCACCGGGGAGCTGTTTTTT CASSFGGGRTGELFF
TRBJ1-2 TRBV7-8 TRBD1 few TGTGCCAGCAGCTTAGGAGGGGGCTTCAATAGCTACACCTTC CASSLGGGFNSYTF
TRBJ2-7 TRBV5-4 - - TGTGCCAGCAGCTTGGCTAGGGGAGCTTCCTACGAGCAGTACTTC CASSLARGASYEQYF
TRBJ2-3 TRBV4-1 - - TGCGCCAGCGGGGGGGCCGAGGATACGCAGTATTTT CASGGAEDTQYF
TRBJ1-2 TRBV6-5 - - TGTGCCAGCAGTTCAAACCAGGGGATTTACTATGGCTACACCTTC CASSSNQGIYYGYTF
TRBJ1-1 TRBV6-5 TRBD1 - TGTGCCAGCAGGGACAGGAGGAACACTGAAGCTTTCTTT CASRDRRNTEAFF
TRBJ2-7 TRBV30 TRBD1 - TGTGCCTGGAGACCGGACAGGGGACTCGAGCAGTACTTC CAWRPDRGLEQYF
TRBJ1-4 TRBV28 - few TGTGCCAGCAGTTTAGTCATACAGGAAAAACTGTTTTTT CASSLVIQEKLFF
TRBJ1-6 TRBV14 - - TGTGCCAGCAGCCAGGGCAGGGAGTATTCACCCCTCCACTTT CASSQGREYSPLHF
TRBJ1-2 TRBV11-3 - once TGTGCCAGCAGCTCCGGGCCCGGCCTAGGCTACACCTTC CASSSGPGLGYTF
TRBJ2-1 TRBV11-3 - - TGTGCCAGCAGCTTAGACGCCGGGGGGCCAGGGGATGAGCAGTTCTTC CASSLDAGGPGDEQFF
TRBJ1-2 TRBV30 TRBD1 - TGTGCCTGGAGGCAGGACAGGGTTTCATTGCTCTATGGCTACACCTTC CAWRQDRVSLLYGYTF
TRBJ1-4 TRBV6-6 TRBD1 - TGTGCCAGCAGTTCGGGACAGTCCCAGTCTAGGGAAAAACTGTTTTTT CASSSGQSQSREKLFF
TRBJ1-2 TRBV18 - - TGTGCCAGCTCACCAGCCGACAACTATGGCTACACCTTC CASSPADNYGYTF
TRBJ2-5 TRBV6-2/TRBV6-3 TRBD2 - TGTGCCAGCAGTTACGTGCGGCGGGAGGAGACCCAGTACTTC CASSYVRREETQYF
TRBJ1-4 TRBV25-1 - - TGTGCCAGCACCGCGGGCAGCCGTAATGAAAAACTGTTTTTT CASTAGSRNEKLFF
TRBJ2-1 TRBV18 - - TGTGCCAGCTCCCCCGGGACATCCTACAATGAGCAGTTCTTC CASSPGTSYNEQFF
TRBJ1-1 TRBV24-1 - once TGTGCCACCAGTGAGGGTTCTGAAGCTTTCTTT CATSEGSEAFF
TRBJ1-5 TRBV6-1 - - TGTGCCAGCAGTGAAAGGGGGGGGATAGTTGTTCAGCCCCAGCATTTT CASSERGGIVVQPQHF
TRBJ1-1 TRBV5-1 - - TGCGCCAGCAGCTTGTCGGGCGCCCGGGGAACTGAAGCTTTCTTT CASSLSGARGTEAFF
TRBJ2-5 TRBV4-2 TRBD2 - TGTGCCAGCAGCTCGAAATCCGGGACTAGCGGGGGGAAAGAGACCCAGTACTTC CASSSKSGTSGGKETQYF
TRBJ2-5 TRBV5-1 - - TGCGCCAGCAGCTCCGGACGGAAAGAAGAGACCCAGTACTTC CASSSGRKEETQYF
TRBJ1-1 TRBV7-3 - - TGTGCCAGCAGCTTATCTATGAACACTGAAGCTTTCTTT CASSLSMNTEAFF
TRBJ2-2 TRBV6-2/TRBV6-3 - - TGTGCCAGCAGTTGGGGCTCCGGGGAGCTGTTTTTT CASSWGSGELFF
TRBJ1-2 TRBV30 - - TGTGCCTGGAGTTGGCAGGCCCATGGCTACACCTTC CAWSWQAHGYTF
TRBJ1-4 TRBV6-5 TRBD1 - TGTGCCAGCGGAACCGGGACAGCTAATGAAAAACTGTTTTTT CASGTGTANEKLFF
TRBJ2-1 TRBV5-4 TRBD1 - TGTGCCAGCAGCTTGATGGGACAGGGGTTGGGGCAGTTCTTC CASSLMGQGLGQFF
TRBJ1-1 TRBV12-3/TRBV12-4 - - TGTGCCAGCAGCCTACAGGGTGTGGATGAAGCTTTCTTT CASSLQGVDEAFF
TRBJ2-7 TRBV27 - - TGTGCCAGCAGGCGGGACGGAACCTACGAGCAGTACTTC CASRRDGTYEQYF
TRBJ2-6 TRBV11-3 - once TGTGCCAGCAGCCCTTGGACGGGCTCTGGGGCCAACGTCCTGACTTTC CASSPWTGSGANVLTF
TRBJ1-1 TRBV11-2 - - TGTGCCAGCAGCCCTCAAGCGGGTGTTAATGAAGCTTTCTTT CASSPQAGVNEAFF
TRBJ1-2 TRBV30 TRBD1 - TGTGCCTGGACCATAGGGACAGGGGGCACCTTC CAWTIGTGGTF
TRBJ1-1 TRBV19 - - TGTGCCAGTAGTAAGGGGAACACTGAAGCTTTCTTT CASSKGNTEAFF
TRBJ1-6 TRBV19 - - TGTGCCAGTAGTATAGGGCGGGCAACTAATTCACCCCTCCACTTT CASSIGRATNSPLHF
TRBJ1-2 TRBV7-2 - few TGTGCCAGCAGCTTCAAAGGGTGGAGTGGCTACACCTTC CASSFKGWSGYTF
TRBJ2-1 TRBV20-1 - - TGCAGTGCTAGTTCCTATTCCGATGAGCAGTTCTTC CSASSYSDEQFF
TRBJ2-3 TRBV24-1 - - TGTGCCACCAGTGGGACGGAAGGGACCACAGATACGCAGTATTTT CATSGTEGTTDTQYF